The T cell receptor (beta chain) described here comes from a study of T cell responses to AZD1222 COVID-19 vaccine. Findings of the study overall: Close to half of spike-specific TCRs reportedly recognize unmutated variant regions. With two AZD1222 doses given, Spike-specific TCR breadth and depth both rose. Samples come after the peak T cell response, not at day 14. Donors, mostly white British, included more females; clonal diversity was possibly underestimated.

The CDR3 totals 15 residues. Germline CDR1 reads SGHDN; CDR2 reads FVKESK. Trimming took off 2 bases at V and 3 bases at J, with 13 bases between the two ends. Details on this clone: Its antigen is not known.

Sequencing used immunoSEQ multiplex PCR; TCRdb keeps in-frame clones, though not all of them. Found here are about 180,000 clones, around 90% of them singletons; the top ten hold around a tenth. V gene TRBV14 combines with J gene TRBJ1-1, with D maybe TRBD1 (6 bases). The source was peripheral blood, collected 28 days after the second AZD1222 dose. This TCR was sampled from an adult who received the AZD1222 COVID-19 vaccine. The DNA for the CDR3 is TGTGCCAGCAGCCAATTCGGCAGGGGCCACACTGAAGCTTTCTTT. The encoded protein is CASSQFGRGHTEAFF.